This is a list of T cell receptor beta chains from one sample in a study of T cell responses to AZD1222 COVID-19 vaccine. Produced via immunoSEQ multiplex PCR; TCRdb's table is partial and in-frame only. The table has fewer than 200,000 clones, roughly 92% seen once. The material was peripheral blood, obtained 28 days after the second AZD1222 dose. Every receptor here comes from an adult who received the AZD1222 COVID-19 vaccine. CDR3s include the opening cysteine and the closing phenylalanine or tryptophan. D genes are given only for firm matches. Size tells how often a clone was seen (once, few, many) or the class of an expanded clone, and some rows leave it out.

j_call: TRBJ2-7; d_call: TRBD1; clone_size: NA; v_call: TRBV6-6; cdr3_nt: TGTGCCAGCAGTTACGCGGACAGGGGCTACGAGCAGTACTTC; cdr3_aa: CASSYADRGYEQYF
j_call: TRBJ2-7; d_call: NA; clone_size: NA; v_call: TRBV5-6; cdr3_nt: TGTGCCAGCAGCTCTGGACGAAACTACGAGCAGTACTTC; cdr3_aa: CASSSGRNYEQYF
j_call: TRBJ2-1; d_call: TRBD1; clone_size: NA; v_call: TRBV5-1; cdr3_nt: TGCGCCAGCAGCTTACGGGACAGCTCCTACAATGAGCAGTTCTTC; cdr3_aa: CASSLRDSSYNEQFF
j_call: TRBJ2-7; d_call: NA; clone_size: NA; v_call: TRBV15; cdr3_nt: TGTGCCACCAAGGGGGGAATTGGCTACGAGCAGTACTTC; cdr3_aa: CATKGGIGYEQYF
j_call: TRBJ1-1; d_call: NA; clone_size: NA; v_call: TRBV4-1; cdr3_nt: TGCGCCAGCAGCTTTATCGGGGAAGGAGCTTTCTTT; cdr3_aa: CASSFIGEGAFF
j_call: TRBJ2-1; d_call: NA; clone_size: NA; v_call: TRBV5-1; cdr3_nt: TGCGCCAACAGCTTGGACAGTTCCTACAATGAGCAGTTCTTC; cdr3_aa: CANSLDSSYNEQFF
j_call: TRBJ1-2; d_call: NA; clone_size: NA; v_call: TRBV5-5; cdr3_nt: TGTGCCAGCAGCTTAGAGGGAACCTATGGCTACACCTTC; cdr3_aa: CASSLEGTYGYTF
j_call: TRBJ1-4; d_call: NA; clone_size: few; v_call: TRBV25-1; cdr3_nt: TGTGCCAGCAGTGACCCCAGGACATCTAATGAAAAACTGTTTTTT; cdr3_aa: CASSDPRTSNEKLFF
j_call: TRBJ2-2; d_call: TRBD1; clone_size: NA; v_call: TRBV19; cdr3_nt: TGTGCCAGTACCGTACGACAGGGGGCGCGGACCGGGGAGCTGTTTTTT; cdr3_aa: CASTVRQGARTGELFF
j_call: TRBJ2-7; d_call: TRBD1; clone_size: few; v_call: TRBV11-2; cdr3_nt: TGTGCCAGCAGCTCAACCGGGACAGGCTACGAGCAGTACTTC; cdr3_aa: CASSSTGTGYEQYF
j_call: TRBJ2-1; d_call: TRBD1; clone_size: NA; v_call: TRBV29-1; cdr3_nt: TGCAGCGTTGACAGGGACAGTGGTGAGCAGTTCTTC; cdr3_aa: CSVDRDSGEQFF
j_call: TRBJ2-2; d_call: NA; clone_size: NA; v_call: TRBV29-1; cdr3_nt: TGCAGCGTTGAATGGATGGCCGGGGAGCTGTTTTTT; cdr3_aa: CSVEWMAGELFF
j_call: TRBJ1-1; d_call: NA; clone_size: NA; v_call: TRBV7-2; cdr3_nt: TGTGCCAGCAGCAAAGGGACTCCCACTGAAGCTTTCTTT; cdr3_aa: CASSKGTPTEAFF
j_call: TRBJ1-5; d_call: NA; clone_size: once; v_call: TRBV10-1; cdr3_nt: TGCGCCAGCAGTGAGCGCCTCGCCAGCAATCAGCCCCAGCATTTT; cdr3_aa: CASSERLASNQPQHF
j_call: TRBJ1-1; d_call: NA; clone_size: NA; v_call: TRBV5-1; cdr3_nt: TGCGCCAGCAGCTTGAATGAGATCACTGAAGCTTTCTTT; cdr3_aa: CASSLNEITEAFF
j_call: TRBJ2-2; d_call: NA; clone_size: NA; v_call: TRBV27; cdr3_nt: TGTGCCAGCAGTTTATACCGCCCGTCGCGGTTTTGGGAGAACACCGGGGAGCTGTTTTTT; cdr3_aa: CASSLYRPSRFWENTGELFF
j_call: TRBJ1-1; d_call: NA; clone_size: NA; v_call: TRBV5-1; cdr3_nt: TGCGCCAGCAGCTTGGATGGGGGCGGGGTTCGGGCTTTCTTT; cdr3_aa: CASSLDGGGVRAFF
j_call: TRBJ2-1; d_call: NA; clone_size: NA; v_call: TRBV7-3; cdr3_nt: TGTGCCAGCAGTAACGACTGGGGCGCCTACAATGAGCAGTTCTTC; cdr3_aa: CASSNDWGAYNEQFF
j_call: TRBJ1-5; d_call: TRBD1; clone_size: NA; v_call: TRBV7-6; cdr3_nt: TGTGCCAGCAGCTTAGAGACAGGGTGGTATAATCAGCCCCAGCATTTT; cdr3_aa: CASSLETGWYNQPQHF
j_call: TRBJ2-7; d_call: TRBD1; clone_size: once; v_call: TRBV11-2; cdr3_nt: TGTGCCAGCAGATCGCCGGGACAGGGCTACGAGCAGTACTTC; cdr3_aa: CASRSPGQGYEQYF
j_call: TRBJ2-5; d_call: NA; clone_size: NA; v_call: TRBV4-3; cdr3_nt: TGCGCCAGCAGCCAAGCTTGGGGGGCTGGGACCCAGTACTTC; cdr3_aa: CASSQAWGAGTQYF
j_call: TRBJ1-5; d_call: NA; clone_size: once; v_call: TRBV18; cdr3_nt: TGTGCCAGCTCAAGCGGGGGCGATCAGCCCCAGCATTTT; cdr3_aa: CASSSGGDQPQHF
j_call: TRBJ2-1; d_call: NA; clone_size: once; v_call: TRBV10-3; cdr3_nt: TGTGCCATCAGTGATGGGTCGGGGGGCCCATTTGAGCAGTTCTTC; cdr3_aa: CAISDGSGGPFEQFF
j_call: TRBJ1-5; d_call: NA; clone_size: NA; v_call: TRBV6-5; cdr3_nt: TGTGCCAGCAGTTTGGTTAGCAATCAGCCCCAGCATTTT; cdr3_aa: CASSLVSNQPQHF
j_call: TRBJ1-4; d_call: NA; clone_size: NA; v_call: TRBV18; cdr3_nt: TGTGCCAGCTCACCACCGGGGCAGTTCGCACTGTTTTTT; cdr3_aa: CASSPPGQFALFF
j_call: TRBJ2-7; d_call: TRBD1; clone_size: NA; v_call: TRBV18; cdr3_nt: TGTGCCAGCTCACCTCCGGGACAGGGCTACGAGCAGTACTTC; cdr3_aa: CASSPPGQGYEQYF
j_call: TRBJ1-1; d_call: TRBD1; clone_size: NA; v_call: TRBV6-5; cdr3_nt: TGTGCCAGCAGTTACGACAGGGGGACTGAAGCTTTCTTT; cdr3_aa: CASSYDRGTEAFF
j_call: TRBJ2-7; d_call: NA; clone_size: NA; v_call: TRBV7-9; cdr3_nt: TGTGCCAGCAGCCGAACTAAGACCTCCTACGAGCAGTACTTC; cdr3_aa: CASSRTKTSYEQYF
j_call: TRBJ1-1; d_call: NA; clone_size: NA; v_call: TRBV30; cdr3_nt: TGTGCCTGGGGAGTGTTGAGGAGCACTGAAGCTTTCTTT; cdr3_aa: CAWGVLRSTEAFF
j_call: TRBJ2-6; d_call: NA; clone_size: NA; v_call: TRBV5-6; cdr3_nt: TGTGCCAGCAGCCCGAAGGTCGCCGGGGCCAACGTCCTGACTTTC; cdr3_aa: CASSPKVAGANVLTF
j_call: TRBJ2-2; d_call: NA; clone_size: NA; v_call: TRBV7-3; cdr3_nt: TGTGCCAGCAGCTTCCCACAAGAGAACACCGGGGAGCTGTTTTTT; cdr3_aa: CASSFPQENTGELFF
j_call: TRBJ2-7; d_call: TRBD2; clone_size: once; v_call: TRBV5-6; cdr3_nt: TGTGCCAGCAGCCCTGGACTAGCGGGAGGAGGCGAGCAGTACTTC; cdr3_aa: CASSPGLAGGGEQYF
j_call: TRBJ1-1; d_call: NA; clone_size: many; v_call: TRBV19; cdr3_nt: TGTGCCAGTAGCCCAGAGTGGAGGACTGAAGCTTTCTTT; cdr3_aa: CASSPEWRTEAFF
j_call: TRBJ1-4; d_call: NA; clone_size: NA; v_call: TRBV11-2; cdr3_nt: TGTGCCAGCAGCCAAGGCACAGCCGGAGATGAAAAACTGTTTTTT; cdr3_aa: CASSQGTAGDEKLFF
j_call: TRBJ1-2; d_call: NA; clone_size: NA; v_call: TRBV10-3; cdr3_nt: TGTGCCATCAGTGGTGGGTTCTATGGCTACACCTTC; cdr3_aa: CAISGGFYGYTF
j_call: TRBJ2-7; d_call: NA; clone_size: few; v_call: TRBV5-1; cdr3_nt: TGCGCCAGCAGCTTGTCAGGGGTCCCCTACGAGCAGTACTTC; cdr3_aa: CASSLSGVPYEQYF
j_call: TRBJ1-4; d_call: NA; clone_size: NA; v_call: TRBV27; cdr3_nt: TGTGCCACCGCCGCGTTTATAGGGCCCAATGAAAAACTGTTTTTT; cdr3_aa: CATAAFIGPNEKLFF
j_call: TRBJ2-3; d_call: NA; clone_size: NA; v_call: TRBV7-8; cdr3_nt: TGTGCCAGCAGCTTAGACTCCTCCCTCACAGATACGCAGTATTTT; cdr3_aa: CASSLDSSLTDTQYF
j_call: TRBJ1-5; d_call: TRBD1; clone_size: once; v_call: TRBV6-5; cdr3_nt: TGTGCCAGCAGGACGGGACAGGGAGGTCAGCCCCAGCATTTT; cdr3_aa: CASRTGQGGQPQHF
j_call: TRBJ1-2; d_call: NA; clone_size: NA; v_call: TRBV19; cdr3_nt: TGTGCCACCCAAAGGGGACGGAATAACTATGGCTACACCTTC; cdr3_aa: CATQRGRNNYGYTF
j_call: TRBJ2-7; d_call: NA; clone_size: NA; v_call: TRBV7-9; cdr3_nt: TGTGCCAGCAGCCGGGACAACGTGTACGAGCAGTACTTC; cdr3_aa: CASSRDNVYEQYF
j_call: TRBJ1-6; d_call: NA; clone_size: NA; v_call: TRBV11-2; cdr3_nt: TGTGCCAGCAGCTCCGCGCCCCAGGGATATTCACCCCTCCACTTT; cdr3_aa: CASSSAPQGYSPLHF
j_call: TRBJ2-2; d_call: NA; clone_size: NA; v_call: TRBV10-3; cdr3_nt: TGTGCCATCGGGCGACAGTCAGCGAACACCGGGGAGCTGTTTTTT; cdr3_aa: CAIGRQSANTGELFF
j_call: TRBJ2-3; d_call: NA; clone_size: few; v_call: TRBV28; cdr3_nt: TGTGCCAGCAGTCAAGGGCATACGCAGTATTTT; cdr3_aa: CASSQGHTQYF
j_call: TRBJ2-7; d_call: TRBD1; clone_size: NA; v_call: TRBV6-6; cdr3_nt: TGTGCCAGCACCAAGACAGGGGGAAGTTACGAGCAGTACTTC; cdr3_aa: CASTKTGGSYEQYF
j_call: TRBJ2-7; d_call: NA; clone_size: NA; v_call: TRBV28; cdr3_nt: TGTGCCAGCAGTGCCCCCCCCGGGGTCGAGCAGTACTTC; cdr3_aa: CASSAPPGVEQYF
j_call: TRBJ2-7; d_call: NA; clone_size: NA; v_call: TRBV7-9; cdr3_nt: TGTGCCAGCAGCAACGTTATCGGCTTGAACTACGAGCAGTACTTC; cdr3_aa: CASSNVIGLNYEQYF
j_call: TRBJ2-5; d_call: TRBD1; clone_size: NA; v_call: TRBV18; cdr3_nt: TGTGCCAGCTCCCTCGACAGGGGGGCCGAGACCCAGTACTTC; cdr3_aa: CASSLDRGAETQYF
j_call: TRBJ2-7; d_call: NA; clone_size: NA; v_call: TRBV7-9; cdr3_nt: TGTGCCAGCAGCTGGGAACAGGGCTACGAGCAGTACTTC; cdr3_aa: CASSWEQGYEQYF
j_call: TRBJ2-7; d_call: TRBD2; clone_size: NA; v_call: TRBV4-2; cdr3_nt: TGTGCCAGCAGCCAGTTGACTAGCGGGAGACGTTACGAGCAGTACTTC; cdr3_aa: CASSQLTSGRRYEQYF
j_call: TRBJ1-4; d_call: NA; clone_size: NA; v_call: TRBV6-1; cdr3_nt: TGTGCCAGCAGTGAAAACGGATATGCAACTAATGAAAAACTGTTTTTT; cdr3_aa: CASSENGYATNEKLFF
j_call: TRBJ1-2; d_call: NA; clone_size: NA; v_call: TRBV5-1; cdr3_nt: TGCGCCAGCAGCTTGGGCGGCAACTATGGCTACACCTTC; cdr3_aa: CASSLGGNYGYTF
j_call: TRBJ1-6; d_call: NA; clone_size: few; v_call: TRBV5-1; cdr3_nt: TGCGCCAGCAGCTTGTATTCCTATAATTCACCCCTCCACTTT; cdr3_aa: CASSLYSYNSPLHF
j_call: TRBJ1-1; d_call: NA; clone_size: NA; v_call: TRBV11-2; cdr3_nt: TGTGCCAGCAGCCCCACGGGCCAGTACACTGAAGCTTTCTTT; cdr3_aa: CASSPTGQYTEAFF
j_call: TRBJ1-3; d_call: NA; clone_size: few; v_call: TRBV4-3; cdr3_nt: TGCGCCAGCAGCCCCCAAGAGGGGTTCGGTGGAAACACCATATATTTT; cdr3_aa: CASSPQEGFGGNTIYF
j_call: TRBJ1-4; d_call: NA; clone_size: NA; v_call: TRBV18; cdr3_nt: TGTGCCAGCTCACCTTCGGACACTGCAACTAATGAAAAACTGTTTTTT; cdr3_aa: CASSPSDTATNEKLFF
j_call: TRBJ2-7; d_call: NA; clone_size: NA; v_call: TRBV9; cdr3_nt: TGTGCCAGCAGCGTATCCGGCAGGGACTACGAGCAGTACTTC; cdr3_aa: CASSVSGRDYEQYF
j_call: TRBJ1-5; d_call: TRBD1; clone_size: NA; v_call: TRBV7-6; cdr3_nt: TGTGCCAGCAGCCCCGGGACAGGGGATTTTCAGCCCCAGCATTTT; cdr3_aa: CASSPGTGDFQPQHF
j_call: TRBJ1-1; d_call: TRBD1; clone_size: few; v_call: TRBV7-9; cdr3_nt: TGTGCCAGCAGCCCCTCGAATCCTCGACAGGGGTACACTGAAGCTTTCTTT; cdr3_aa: CASSPSNPRQGYTEAFF
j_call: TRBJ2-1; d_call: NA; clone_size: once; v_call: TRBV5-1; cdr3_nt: TGCGCCAGCAGCCCGGAGAGCGGGCCGTACAATGAGCAGTTCTTC; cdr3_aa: CASSPESGPYNEQFF